The 9 T cell receptor beta chains below all came from one sample that was sequenced in a study of identical twins. TCRdb independently ran MiXCR on the 5' RACE reads; one entry per CDR3 protein. The sample holds 250,000 or so distinct CDR3 sequences, about 9% seen once. These data were also reused for a study on yellow fever vaccine responses in identical twins.

Sample: CD8+ T cells sorted from blood. Source of these receptors: a woman younger than 35 in good health.

The gene calls are TRBV2 and TRBJ2-7, with D unresolved. V lost 7 bases and J 2 bases, leaving 9 bases between the germline ends. The V gene's germline CDR1 is SNHLY and CDR2 FYNNEI. The CDR3 contains 12 residues. CDR3 nucleotides: TGTGCCAGCATTCCCGAGACCTACGAGCAGTACTTC. Translation: CASIPETYEQYF.

This clonotype was seen a few times. The chain combines TRBV10-1 with TRBJ2-2; 9 bases are a match to TRBD2. Germline CDR1 reads WNHNN; CDR2 reads SYGVQD (reference sequence). V lost 4 bases and J lost 6; bases outside the gene matches: 3. This CDR3 is built from 14 residues. This chain's CDR3 is CASSGTSDAGELFF. CDR3 sequence (DNA): TGCGCCAGCAGTGGGACTAGCGACGCCGGGGAGCTGTTTTTT.

The gene calls are TRBV10-3 and TRBJ1-5; the D is unclear. Germline assignment: CDR1 ENHRY and CDR2 SYGVKD. The CDR3 runs to 14 residues. Trimming cost V 3 bases and J 1 base, with 7 bases left between them. The CDR3 DNA reads TGTGCCATCAGTGACCAGACCAGCAATCAGCCCCAGCATTTT. Protein: CAISDQTSNQPQHF.

This clonotype was observed a handful of times. The gene calls are TRBV20-1 and TRBJ2-7; 7 bases line up with TRBD1. V trimming: 6 bases; J trimming: 5 bases; junction bases outside the gene matches: 16. This CDR3 contains 15 residues. In germline, CDR1 is DFQATT, CDR2 SNEGSKA (reference sequence). CDR3 region: CSASNYDRVYDEQYF. In nucleotides, the CDR3 is TGCAGTGCCAGTAACTACGACAGGGTTTACGACGAGCAGTACTTC.

This clonotype was recorded many times. This chain connects TRBV5-1 to TRBJ2-1, with a tentative D call TRBD1 (5 bases). The CDR3 covers 14 residues. Trimming stripped 4 bases from V and 3 bases from J, with 11 bases between. CDR1 and CDR2 (germline): SGHRS, YFSETQ. CDR3 DNA: TGCGCCAGCAGCGCAGGGTCGGTCTACAATGAGCAGTTCTTC. Protein: CASSAGSVYNEQFF.

V usage is TRBV14 and J usage is TRBJ2-3; 9 bases align to TRBD2. In germline, CDR1 is SGHDN, CDR2 FVKESK. The CDR3 spans 16 residues. Germline trimming cut 3 bases from V and 2 bases from J; bases unmatched to any gene: 6. The DNA for the CDR3 is TGTGCCAGCAGCCATGACCTAGCGGGACTCACAGATACGCAGTATTTT. It yields the protein CASSHDLAGLTDTQYF.

This chain uses TRBV7-9 with TRBJ2-7, with TRBD2 as a possible D gene (6 bases). V was shortened by 3 bases and J by 6 bases, with 15 bases between the two germline ends. The V gene's germline CDR1 is SEHNR and CDR2 FQNEAQ (reference sequence). The CDR3 loop spans 14 amino acids. The CDR3 sequence: CASSFRDSPLEQYF. DNA for the CDR3: TGTGCCAGCAGCTTCCGGGACTCTCCCCTCGAGCAGTACTTC.

This chain joins TRBV14 and TRBJ2-1, with 8 bases that match TRBD1. Trimming took 3 bases from V and 9 from J; bases not matched to a gene: 4. The CDR3 is made up of 13 amino acids. Germline V CDR1 and CDR2: SGHDN, FVKESK. This CDR3 reads CASSHGTGLEQFF. Here the CDR3 DNA reads TGTGCCAGCAGCCACGGGACAGGCCTTGAGCAGTTCTTC.

The chain recombines TRBV25-1 with TRBJ2-3, with D unresolved. Germline V gives CDR1 MGHDK, CDR2 SYGVNS. This CDR3 has 14 residues. V gave up 6 bases and J gave up 4 bases, with 14 bases separating them. The CDR3 region is CASRGPLLSDTQYF. The CDR3 DNA sequence: TGTGCCAGCAGAGGGCCGCTCCTCTCAGATACGCAGTATTTT.